The clone carrying this T cell receptor beta chain was counted between two and nine times. Its target is not known. Unique molecular identifiers were incorporated into the prepared TCRbeta library. MiXCR was run by TCRdb on the PCR reads, yielding one entry per CDR3 protein. Among about 980,000 distinct CDR3 sequences listed, about 29% were seen once. This entry is derived from a study of T-cell reconstitution after alpha-beta-depleted transplantation in children. Study-level points and caveats: Newly generated T cells supplied most T-cell counts and diversity one year post-transplant. Surviving recipient T cells and thymic progenitors produced the high day-60 TCRbeta diversity seen in some patients. Several hundred expanded graft clones reportedly were the source of alpha-beta T cells about two months after transplant.

The CDR3 has 11 amino acids. V was clipped by 5 bases and J by 4 bases, with 5 bases between them. In germline, CDR1 is SGHRS, CDR2 YFSETQ. The starting material was PBMCs, mostly from graft donor cells, obtained 360 days after TCRalphabeta/CD19-depleted stem cell transplant. The chain uses TRBV5-1 and TRBJ2-3; D is undetermined. The sequence derives from a boy under two years old who had a stem cell transplant for SCID, so the T cells may come from the graft donor. Here the CDR3 reads CASRNADTQYF. The CDR3 DNA reads TGCGCCAGCAGGAATGCAGATACGCAGTATTTT.